What follows are 31 T cell receptor gamma chains derived from one specimen sequenced in a study of Vδ1+ human thymocytes. Notes on the study in general: In the thymus, TRG and TRD repertoires looked highly polyclonal with Gaussian CDR3 lengths.

These TCRs' antigens remain unknown. Sequences come from RNA converted to cDNA by reverse transcription. Multiplex PCR used pooled V-gene forward primers and a constant-region reverse primer to amplify CDR3s. TCRdb reprocessed the multiplex PCR reads using CATT. The sample holds tens of thousands of gamma-chain clones, 15% to 25% seen once. Input material: Vdelta1+ gamma-delta thymocytes from the thymus. Subset specified: FACS-sorted CD3+ TCRalphabeta- TCRVdelta1+ TCRVdelta2- thymocytes. Receptors originate from a boy less than two years old who had congenital heart surgery.

The chain recombines TRGV8 with TRGJP1. The CDR3 has 13 residues. The junction had 8 bases not matched to a gene; V was cut back by 5 bases and J by 8 bases. Germline V gives CDR1 VENAVY, CDR2 YDSYNSRV. The CDR3 reads CATWVLSGWFKIF. CDR3 nucleotides: TGTGCCACCTGGGTCCTCAGCGGTTGGTTCAAGATATTT.

V is TRGV2 and J is TRGJ1 or TRGJ2. V lost 3 bases, J lost 7 bases, and 18 bases stayed unmatched. The germline CDR1 and CDR2 sequences are EGSNGY and YDSYNSKV. The CDR3 has 16 amino acids. Here the CDR3 reads CATWDRLTPYSYKKLF. The CDR3, as DNA: TGTGCCACCTGGGACAGGCTTACCCCGTATTCGTATAAGAAACTCTTT.

A few counts support this clone. The J gene is TRGJ1 or TRGJ2, the V gene TRGV4. The CDR3 consists of 11 residues. Unmatched junction bases numbered 3, after V lost 0 bases and J lost 10 bases. The germline CDR1 and CDR2 sequences are EGSTGY and YDSYTSSV. The CDR3 region has the DNA TGTGCCACCTGGGATGGGACCAAGAAACTCTTT. This codes for CATWDGTKKLF.

This clone was observed a few times. The same CDR3 can be traced to other DNA sequences in this sample. The gene calls are TRGV5 and TRGJ1 or TRGJ2. CDR1 VINAFY and CDR2 YDVSNSKD come from the germline V gene. This CDR3 is built from 12 residues. Losses at the gene ends were 2 bases for V and 7 bases for J; bases not matched to a gene: 5. Here the CDR3 reads CATWDKGYKKLF. The CDR3 coding sequence is TGTGCCACCTGGGACAAAGGGTATAAGAAACTCTTT.

Concerning this clone: This may come from a read error, since a much larger clone is one base off. This chain joins TRGV5 and TRGJ1 or TRGJ2. Germline lookup yields CDR1 VINAFY and CDR2 YDVSNSKD. The CDR3 runs 12 residues. This chain's CDR3 is CATWGRLYKKLF. In DNA, the CDR3 is TGTGCCACCTGGGGCAGGCTTTATAAGAAACTCTTT.

In this sample, this clone turned up a few times. The genes are TRGV5 and TRGJ1 or TRGJ2. V was clipped by 1 base and J by 7 bases; unmatched bases: 10. Germline values: CDR1 VINAFY, CDR2 YDVSNSKD. This CDR3 comprises 14 residues. CDR3: CATWDSQREYKKLF. The DNA for the CDR3 is TGTGCCACCTGGGACAGCCAGAGGGAGTATAAGAAACTCTTT.

The chain recombines TRGV5 with TRGJ1 or TRGJ2. The J segment lost 5 bases and the V segment lost 6 bases, leaving 7 bases of the junction unmatched. Germline CDR1 is VINAFY and CDR2 is YDVSNSKD. This CDR3 spans 12 amino acids. The CDR3 sequence is CATWPSDYKKLF. The CDR3 DNA is TGTGCCACCTGGCCTTCAGATTATAAGAAACTCTTT.

Of note for this clone: A read error may explain this, as a much larger clone is one base away. The rearrangement links TRGV9 to TRGJ1 or TRGJ2. In germline, CDR1 is GITISATS, CDR2 ISYDGTV (reference sequence). There are 12 residues in the CDR3. V trimming: 2 bases; J trimming: 5 bases; junction bases outside the gene matches: 3. The CDR3 nucleotides read TGTGCCTTGTGGGAGGCTAATTATAAGAAACTCTTT. Translated: CALWEANYKKLF.

As regards this clone: Germline is not matched at one junction end, which may reflect a read error. V and J are TRGV4 and TRGJ1 or TRGJ2. Germline CDR1 and CDR2: EGSTGY and YDSYTSSV. CDR3 length equals 14 residues. CDR3 in DNA: TGTGCCGCCTGGGATGGCTTTGGTGATTATAAGAAACTCTTT. As protein: CAAWDGFGDYKKLF.

This clone was seen more than once but under ten times. The V gene is TRGV3, the J gene TRGJ1 or TRGJ2. Per the germline V gene, CDR1 is VTNTFY and CDR2 is YDVSTARD (reference sequence). Trimming cost V 0 bases and J 2 bases; bases outside gene matches: 7. The CDR3 runs 15 residues. The CDR3 spells CATWDRLRYYYKKLF. As DNA, the CDR3 is TGTGCCACCTGGGACAGGCTTAGGTATTATTATAAGAAACTCTTT.

The chain links TRGV9 to TRGJ1 or TRGJ2. CDR1 is GITISATS and CDR2 is ISYDGTV in the germline V gene (reference sequence). V was pared by 5 bases and J by 0 bases, with 4 bases of the junction left unmatched. This CDR3 comprises 13 residues. CDR3 nucleotides: TGTGCCTTGTGGGGCAGGAATTATTATAAGAAACTCTTT. Translation: CALWGRNYYKKLF.

With regard to this clone: At one end, the junction sequence differs from germline, possibly due to a read error. Additional DNA sequences in this sample encode the identical CDR3. The rearrangement links TRGV9 to TRGJ1 or TRGJ2. This CDR3 is built from 13 residues. CDR1 and CDR2 (germline): GITISATS, ISYDGTV (reference sequence). CDR3 region: CALWEIYYYKKLF. The DNA of the CDR3 is TGCGCCTTGTGGGAGATCTATTATTATAAGAAACTCTTT.

V is TRGV9 and J is TRGJ1 or TRGJ2. V lost 2 bases to trimming and J lost 11 bases; unmatched junction nucleotides: 9. There are 12 residues in the CDR3. Germline-derived CDR1 and CDR2 are GITISATS and ISYDGTV (reference sequence). The DNA of the CDR3 is TGTGCCTTGTGGGAGGAGCACGGTGAGAAACTCTTT. Translation gives CALWEEHGEKLF.

Concerning this clone: One junction end does not reproduce the germline sequence, and a read error may be involved. The chain combines TRGV9 with TRGJ1 or TRGJ2. This CDR3 has 14 residues. From germline, CDR1 is GITISATS and CDR2 ISYDGTV (reference sequence). The CDR3 DNA is TGTGCCTTGTGGGGGGTGCGGGCTTATTATAAGAAACTCTTT. As protein: CALWGVRAYYKKLF.

The J gene is TRGJP1, the V gene TRGV8. Germline V gene data show CDR1 as VENAVY and CDR2 as YDSYNSRV. The CDR3 is 18 residues long. Losses at the gene ends were 3 bases for V and 0 bases for J; bases not matched to a gene: 13. The CDR3 sequence: CATWDLGSGYTTGWFKIF. The CDR3 DNA reads as TGTGCCACCTGGGATTTAGGATCGGGGTATACCACTGGTTGGTTCAAGATATTT.

This clone has just a few counts. This same CDR3 is encoded by further DNA sequences in the sample. The chain combines TRGV9 with TRGJP1. The CDR3 loop spans 13 amino acids. Germline trimming cut 0 bases from V and 6 bases from J; bases unmatched to any gene: 1. Germline values: CDR1 GITISATS, CDR2 ISYDGTV (reference sequence). The CDR3 sequence is CALWEVAGWFKIF. The DNA of the CDR3 is TGTGCCTTGTGGGAGGTGGCTGGTTGGTTCAAGATATTT.

This chain links TRGV9 with TRGJ1 or TRGJ2. J was trimmed by 3 bases and V by 2 bases; bases with no gene match: 13. Germline CDR1 GITISATS, CDR2 ISYDGTV (reference sequence). The CDR3 covers 16 residues. CDR3 residues: CALWEAKGLIYYKKLF. The CDR3 coding sequence is TGTGCCTTGTGGGAGGCGAAGGGTCTTATTTATTATAAGAAACTCTTT.

This clone was detected only a few times. The gene calls are TRGV3 and TRGJP2. The CDR3 has 12 residues. After removal of 9 bases from V and 2 bases from J, the junction contained 3 bases not matched to a gene. CDR1 and CDR2 from the germline V gene are VTNTFY and YDVSTARD (reference sequence). The DNA for the CDR3 is TGTGCCACCCAGAGTAGTGATTGGATCAAGACGTTT. It is translated as CATQSSDWIKTF.

This clone occurred a few times. V and J are TRGV9 and TRGJP. The CDR3 runs 16 residues. CDR1 and CDR2 (germline): GITISATS, ISYDGTV (reference sequence). J gave up 4 bases and V 5 bases, and 5 bases lay outside the gene matches. This CDR3 reads CALWGTQELGKKIKVF. The DNA of the CDR3 is TGTGCCTTGTGGGGTACACAAGAGTTGGGCAAAAAAATCAAGGTATTT.

This clone was detected only a few times. J is TRGJP2 and V is TRGV2. The CDR3 is made up of 11 amino acids. The V segment lost 0 bases and the J segment 19 bases; nucleotides outside the gene matches: 8. CDR1 is EGSNGY, CDR2 YDSYNSKV, per germline. CDR3 sequence reads: CATWDGPVSTF. CDR3 in DNA: TGTGCCACCTGGGACGGGCCGGTTTCGACGTTT.

This clone appeared a few times. This sequence joins TRGV4 and TRGJ1 or TRGJ2. J gave up 5 bases and V 3 bases, and 10 bases lay outside the gene matches. The CDR3 extends over 14 amino acids. Germline V lookup: CDR1 EGSTGY, CDR2 YDSYTSSV. CDR3 loop: CATWDLRLNYKKLF. CDR3 in DNA: TGTGCCACCTGGGATCTTAGGTTAAATTATAAGAAACTCTTT.

In its sample, this clone was seen a few times. V is TRGV3 and J is TRGJ1 or TRGJ2. Germline CDR1 is VTNTFY and CDR2 is YDVSTARD (reference sequence). V was clipped by 7 bases and J by 6 bases; unmatched bases: 6. This CDR3 has 11 amino acids. This CDR3 reads CATCGSYKKLF. The CDR3 nucleotides read TGTGCCACCTGTGGAAGTTATAAGAAACTCTTT.

The chain joins TRGV3 to TRGJ1 or TRGJ2. The junction had 9 bases not matched to a gene; V was cut back by 2 bases and J by 5 bases. In germline, CDR1 is VTNTFY, CDR2 YDVSTARD (reference sequence). This CDR3 comprises 14 residues. The CDR3 DNA reads as TGTGCCACCTGGGACACCCGACATGATTATAAGAAACTCTTT. Translating it yields CATWDTRHDYKKLF.

This clone was recorded only once. V usage is TRGV9 and J usage is TRGJ1 or TRGJ2. CDR1 and CDR2 (germline): GITISATS, ISYDGTV (reference sequence). The CDR3 length is 17 residues. The V gene end was trimmed by 0 bases and the J gene end by 3 bases; junction bases not matched to a gene: 14. In nucleotides, the CDR3 is TGTGCCTTGTGGGAGGTGCAGGTGGGACGAGGTTATTATAAGAAACTCTTT. This sequence encodes CALWEVQVGRGYYKKLF.

V and J are TRGV9 and TRGJ1 or TRGJ2. Germline CDR1 is GITISATS and CDR2 is ISYDGTV (reference sequence). This CDR3 region has 13 residues. V gave up 3 bases and J gave up 4 bases; unmatched junction bases: 6. DNA for the CDR3: TGTGCCTTGTGGGAGCCCCAATATTATAAGAAACTCTTT. It encodes CALWEPQYYKKLF.

This clone was detected only a few times. J is TRGJ1 or TRGJ2 and V is TRGV8. With V trimmed by 4 bases and J by 12 bases, 3 bases remained unmatched. Germline values: CDR1 VENAVY, CDR2 YDSYNSRV. This CDR3 is 9 amino acids long. The CDR3 loop reads CATWEGKLF. The CDR3 bases are TGTGCCACCTGGGAGGGGAAACTCTTT.

This clone was found a few times. This chain links TRGV8 with TRGJ1 or TRGJ2. J gave up 8 bases and V 2 bases, and 9 bases lay outside the gene matches. This CDR3 has 13 amino acids. Germline V CDR1 and CDR2: VENAVY, YDSYNSRV. This CDR3 is CATWDMVADKKLF. The CDR3 DNA sequence: TGTGCCACCTGGGATATGGTGGCGGATAAGAAACTCTTT.

This clone was found a few times. This chain uses TRGV8 with TRGJ1 or TRGJ2. CDR1 and CDR2 (germline): VENAVY, YDSYNSRV. V shed 5 bases and J 8 bases; nucleotides not matched to a gene: 6. This CDR3 has 11 amino acids. CDR3 protein: CATWGSDKKLF. The DNA for the CDR3 is TGTGCCACCTGGGGTTCGGATAAGAAACTCTTT.

The chain couples TRGV9 to TRGJP. V was pared by 9 bases and J by 6 bases, with 5 bases of the junction left unmatched. Germline loops: CDR1 GITISATS, CDR2 ISYDGTV (reference sequence). CDR3 size: 14 residues. The CDR3: CALLGELGKKIKVF. The CDR3 DNA reads TGTGCCTTGCTGGGAGAGTTGGGCAAAAAAATCAAGGTATTT.

This clone appeared a few times. The rearrangement joins TRGV3 to TRGJ1 or TRGJ2. CDR1 and CDR2 from the germline V gene are VTNTFY and YDVSTARD (reference sequence). V shed 0 bases and J 6 bases; nucleotides not matched to a gene: 11. CDR3 size: 15 residues. CDR3 bases: TGTGCCACCTGGGACAGGCCAAGGGGTGGTTATAAGAAACTCTTT. Protein: CATWDRPRGGYKKLF.

This clone was seen a few times. An end of the junction differs from the germline gene, which may be a read error. Other DNA sequences in this specimen translate into the identical CDR3. This chain uses TRGV9 with TRGJ1 or TRGJ2. The CDR3 runs to 14 residues. Germline CDR1 GITISATS, CDR2 ISYDGTV (reference sequence). The CDR3 DNA sequence: TGCGCCTTGTGGGAGGCCTCGAATTATTATAAGAAACTCTTT. Translating gives CALWEASNYYKKLF.